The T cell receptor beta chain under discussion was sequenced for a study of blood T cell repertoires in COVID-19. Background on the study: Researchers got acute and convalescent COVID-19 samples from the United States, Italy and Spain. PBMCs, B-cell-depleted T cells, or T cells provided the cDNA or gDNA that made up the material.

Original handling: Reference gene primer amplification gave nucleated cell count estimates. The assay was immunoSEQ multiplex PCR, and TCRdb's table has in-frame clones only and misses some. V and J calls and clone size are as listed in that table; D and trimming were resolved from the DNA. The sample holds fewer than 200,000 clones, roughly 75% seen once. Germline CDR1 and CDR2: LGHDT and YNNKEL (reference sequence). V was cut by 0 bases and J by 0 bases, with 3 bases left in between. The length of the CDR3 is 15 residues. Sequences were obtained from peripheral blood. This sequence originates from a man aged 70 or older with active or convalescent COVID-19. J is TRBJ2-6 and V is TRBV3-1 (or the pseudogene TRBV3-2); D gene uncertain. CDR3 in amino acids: CASSQDFSGANVLTF. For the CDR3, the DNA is TGTGCCAGCAGCCAAGACTTCTCTGGGGCCAACGTCCTGACTTTC.